This T cell receptor beta chain was obtained from a study of control samples from healthy donors and cancer patients. The CDR3 consists of 15 residues. Germline V gene sequence: CDR1 LNHNV, CDR2 YYDKDF (reference sequence). V was pared by 5 bases and J by 2 bases, with 5 bases of the junction left unmatched. This clone was detected only a few times. This table comes from immunoSEQ multiplex PCR, and its TCRdb copy is limited to in-frame clones, with some not included. The table records 120,000 to 150,000 clones, about 89% of them present only once. This chain links TRBV15 with TRBJ2-2, with 7 bases fitting TRBD2. The material sequenced was blood. This sequence originates from a man aged 30 to 39 in good health. In DNA form, the CDR3 reads TGTGCCACCAGCGGCGGGACTATCAACACCGGGGAGCTGTTTTTT. It yields the protein CATSGGTINTGELFF.